This T cell receptor (beta chain) stems from a study of blood T cells in healthy people across ages (dated by TCRdb to 2013 to 2016). About the full investigation: In model experiments, roughly one uniquely barcoded TCR beta cDNA molecule per two T cells was captured by template switching. Using deep sequencing normalized with unique cDNA molecular identifiers, the study measured how TCR beta repertoire diversity changes with age. Four age groups were formed from the donors: young (average 16 years), middle-aged (just under 40), aged (about 62) and long-lived (more than 75). Two additional independent replicas of 1 million unique cDNA reads from the same blood draw were analyzed for two donors (one aged 18 to 30 and one aged 80 or older). To avoid experimental bias, donors of different ages were distributed randomly across sequencing lanes.

This clonotype turned up a few times. No antigen is known for it. No clone much larger than this one lies a single base away; base qualities are absent. General conclusions and limits of the study: As age increased, observed TCR beta diversity per million T cells dropped in a roughly linear way, and a significant reduction was already evident by age 40. Donor CMV infection status was unknown, potentially confounding age-related changes in expanded clonotypes. A strong correlation was found between observed TCR beta diversity and the percentage of naive T cells measured by flow cytometry. Estimates of total diversity from one million sequenced T cells were regarded as lower bounds and underestimates. Conclusive comparison of naive and antigen-experienced compartments was prevented by the profiling of bulk unsorted PBMCs. Compared with the aged group, the long-lived group had more naive CD4+ T cells, fewer expanded clones and increased TCR diversity, a pattern suggesting age selection.

The library was produced with 5' RACE. Sequenced using an Illumina HiSeq 2500. The second PCR ran for about 6 to 11 cycles and used a J-beta primer mix along with a sample-barcoded 5' primer. Each TCR beta cDNA molecule received a unique molecular identifier from a template-switch 5' adaptor carrying 12 random nucleotides. Each sample yielded at least 2.5 million CDR3-containing paired-end reads. All of the RNA was converted into first-strand cDNA using the Mint cDNA synthesis kit, with a TRBC-specific oligonucleotide serving as the primer. Following uracil-DNA glycosylase treatment, all cDNA underwent a first 18-cycle PCR with the universal primers M1SS and BC2_uni_R. The published analysis was carried out like this. For normalization, 1 million high-quality reads were randomly selected from each sample, with every read carrying a distinct molecular identifier. Reads sharing molecular identifiers were discarded rather than binned into consensus sequences. MiTCR, with a Q25 quality threshold and the strictest error-elimination algorithm, was used for CDR3 identification, clonotype clustering and error correction. A nonparametric unseen species model with Euler transformation was used to estimate lower-bound total TCR beta diversity. TCRdb reworked the public reads: Q25 trimming with fastp, MiXCR clone assembly, productive beta chains retained. When rows share a CDR3 protein, they turn into one entry using the most common DNA and genes. The V and J calls here are based on TCRdb, not the publication. This sample comprises approximately 320,000 distinct CDR3 sequences, roughly 29% of them detected only once. The leading ten clones occupy roughly 28% of the sample.

The germline V gene encodes CDR1 MGHRA and CDR2 YSYEKL. V was cut back by 3 bases and J by 4 bases, leaving a gap of 18 bases between them. The CDR3 contains 17 residues, cysteine and phenylalanine counted. Only the CDR3 DNA is retained, 51 bases long and in frame from the first base. Donors were a few dozen systemically healthy Caucasian individuals from Russia aged roughly 6 to 100 years. About 9.6 milliliters of peripheral blood were collected from each donor into EDTA-treated Vacutainer tubes. PBMCs were isolated by Ficoll-Paque density-gradient centrifugation, with at least 7 million obtained per sample. Trizol reagent was used to extract total RNA from PBMCs, with at least 6 micrograms per sample. Naive CD45RAhigh/CD27high T cell percentages were measured by flow cytometry on a PBMC aliquot from every donor.

The receptor's source is a woman aged 70-85 years in good health. Sequenced sample: blood. The rearranged chain carries TRBV4-1 and TRBJ1-4; the D gene assignment is ambiguous. The CDR3 here reads CASSHGRWTGDNEKLFF. The DNA sequence follows: TGCGCCAGCAGCCATGGCCGATGGACGGGAGATAATGAAAAACTGTTTTTT.